This T cell receptor (beta chain) was profiled in a study of cytomegalovirus exposure and HLA in healthy donors. At the level of the study: An early release of data contained about 85 million unique TCRs, which came from HLA-typed donors. General observations from the study: There were a few CMV-associated chains whose specificity for CMV antigens was confirmed in vitro. Reported results showed that the classifier diagnosed cytomegalovirus status with high specificity and sensitivity.

In germline, CDR1 is SGHRS, CDR2 YFSETQ. The CDR3 sequence is 14 residues long. PCR amplification relied on 60 Vbeta primers (plus 13 Jbeta primers). Some clones are missing from TCRdb's copy, which holds only in-frame ones; the method was immunoSEQ multiplex PCR. In total, the table holds 170,000 or so clones. Concerning this clone itself: Its antigen is not identified. A junction end diverges from the germline sequence, so it may reflect a read error.

The specimen sequenced was PBMCs. This TCR derives from a man aged 25-45 years in good health and CMV-seronegative. The V gene is TRBV5-1, the J gene TRBJ1-1, with 9 bases lining up with TRBD1. The CDR3 protein is CASRLSGQGDQTFF. CDR3 nucleotides: TGTGCCAGCAGGTTATCGGGACAGGGTGATCAAACTTTCTTT.